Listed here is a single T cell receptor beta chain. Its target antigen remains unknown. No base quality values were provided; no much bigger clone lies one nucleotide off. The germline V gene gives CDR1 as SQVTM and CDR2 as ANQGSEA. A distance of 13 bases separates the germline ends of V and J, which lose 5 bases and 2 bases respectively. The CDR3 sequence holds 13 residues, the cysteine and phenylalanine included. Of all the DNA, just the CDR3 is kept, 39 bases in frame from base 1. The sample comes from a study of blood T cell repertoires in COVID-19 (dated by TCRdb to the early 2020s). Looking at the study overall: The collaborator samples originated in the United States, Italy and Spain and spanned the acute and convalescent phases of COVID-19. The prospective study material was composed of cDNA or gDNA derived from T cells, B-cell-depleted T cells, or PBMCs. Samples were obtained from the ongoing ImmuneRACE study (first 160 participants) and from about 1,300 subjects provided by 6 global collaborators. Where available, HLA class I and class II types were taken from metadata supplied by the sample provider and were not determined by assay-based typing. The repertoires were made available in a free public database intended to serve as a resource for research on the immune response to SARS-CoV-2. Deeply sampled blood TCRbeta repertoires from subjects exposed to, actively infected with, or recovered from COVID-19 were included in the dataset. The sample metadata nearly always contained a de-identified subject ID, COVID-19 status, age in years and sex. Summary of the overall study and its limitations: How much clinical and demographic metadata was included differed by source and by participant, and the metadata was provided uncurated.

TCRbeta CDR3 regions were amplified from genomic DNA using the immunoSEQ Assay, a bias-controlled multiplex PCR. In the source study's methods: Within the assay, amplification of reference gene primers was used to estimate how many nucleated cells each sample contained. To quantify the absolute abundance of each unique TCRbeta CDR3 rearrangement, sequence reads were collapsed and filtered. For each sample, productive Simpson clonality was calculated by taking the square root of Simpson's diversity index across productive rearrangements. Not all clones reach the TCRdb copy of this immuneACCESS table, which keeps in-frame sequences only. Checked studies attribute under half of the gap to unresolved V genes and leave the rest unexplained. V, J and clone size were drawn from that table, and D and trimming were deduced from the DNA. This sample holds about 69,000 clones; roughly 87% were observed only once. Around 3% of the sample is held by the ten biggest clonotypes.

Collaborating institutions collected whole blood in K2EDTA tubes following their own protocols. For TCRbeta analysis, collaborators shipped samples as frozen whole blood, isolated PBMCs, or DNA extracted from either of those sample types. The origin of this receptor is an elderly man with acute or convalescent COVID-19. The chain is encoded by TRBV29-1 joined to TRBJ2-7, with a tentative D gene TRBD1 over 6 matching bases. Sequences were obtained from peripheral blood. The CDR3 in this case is CSVTLDRAYEQYF. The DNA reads TGCAGCGTTACATTGGACAGAGCCTACGAGCAGTACTTC.